This TCR beta chain was sequenced during a study of blood T cell repertoires in COVID-19. Study context: Donors in the United States, Italy and Spain gave samples during acute or convalescent COVID-19.

The method was immunoSEQ multiplex PCR; TCRdb's version includes in-frame clones alone and lacks a portion of them. The table lists approximately 170,000 clones, around 83% of them singletons. Trimming at V came to 0 bases and at J to 7 bases, leaving 6 bases not matched to a gene. Germline V gives CDR1 ENHRY, CDR2 SYGVKD. This CDR3 comprises 14 residues. The rearrangement joins TRBV10-3 to TRBJ2-7; 7 bases agree with TRBD1. The origin of this receptor is a woman in her sixties or seventies with COVID-19, enrolled during active disease. Sequenced sample: peripheral blood. This CDR3 reads CAISESGGRVEQYF. Written as DNA, the CDR3 is TGTGCCATCAGTGAGTCAGGGGGCCGGGTTGAGCAGTACTTC.